This TCR beta chain came from a study of cytomegalovirus exposure and HLA in healthy donors. Researchers ran the PCR with 60 Vbeta and 13 Jbeta primers. Profiled with immunoSEQ multiplex PCR; TCRdb holds only in-frame clones, not every one. Of more than 150,000 clones in the sample, around 80% were seen once. Sequenced: PBMCs. This receptor was obtained from a man aged 35 to 55 in good health and CMV-seropositive.

CDR3 sequence reads: CASSSDRGNTIYF. CDR3 nucleotides: TGTGCCAGCAGCTCAGACAGGGGAAACACCATATATTTT. V gene TRBV7-6 combines with J gene TRBJ1-3; D is possibly TRBD1 (6 bases). The CDR3 extends over 13 amino acids. V shed 4 bases and J shed 4 bases, with 8 bases lying between them. The germline V gene has CDR1 SGHVS and CDR2 FNYEAQ.